Listed below are T cell receptor beta chains from one sample, sequenced in a study of blood T cell repertoires in COVID-19. Assay used: immunoSEQ multiplex PCR; TCRdb lists only in-frame clones, some missing. The sample carries around 94,000 clones, about 91% recorded once. Sequencing was performed on peripheral blood. The receptor set was obtained from a man younger than 30 with acute or convalescent COVID-19. CDR3s include the opening cysteine and the closing phenylalanine or tryptophan. The D gene is left open where the match is weak. Clone size is not always given. Where it is, it says once, few, many or a class for expanded clones.

TRBJ2-1 NA TRBV6-5 NA CASKMTGGSYNEQFF TGTGCCAGCAAAATGACAGGCGGGTCCTACAATGAGCAGTTCTTC
TRBJ1-2 NA TRBV5-6 NA CASSGAGQSYGYTF TGTGCCAGCAGCGGGGCCGGACAGAGTTATGGCTACACCTTC
TRBJ1-5 NA TRBV12-3/TRBV12-4 NA CASSRGALLPQHF TGTGCCAGCAGCCGCGGGGCTTTACTGCCCCAGCATTTT
TRBJ2-1 NA TRBV1 NA CTSSQGGDSPASSSYNEQFF TGCACCAGCAGCCAGGGCGGTGACAGCCCAGCCTCGAGCTCCTACAATGAGCAGTTCTTC
TRBJ1-1 NA TRBV19 NA CASSILKIITGPGWNTEAFF TGTGCCAGTAGTATATTAAAAATCATTACAGGGCCCGGGTGGAACACTGAAGCTTTCTTT
TRBJ2-5 NA TRBV29-1 TRBD1 CSVFPDRAFPETQYF TGCAGCGTTTTCCCCGACAGGGCCTTTCCAGAGACCCAGTACTTC
TRBJ1-2 once TRBV19 TRBD1 CASSSPQGNGYTF TGTGCCAGTAGTTCCCCACAGGGGAATGGCTACACCTTC
TRBJ2-5 few TRBV12-2 NA CASRLGVGLAGNQETQYF TGTGCAAGTCGCTTAGGGGTCGGTCTAGCGGGGAACCAAGAGACCCAGTACTTC
TRBJ1-2 NA TRBV9 TRBD1 CASSPRRQGGGYTF TGTGCCAGCAGCCCTAGAAGACAGGGAGGTGGCTACACCTTC
TRBJ1-2 NA TRBV20-1 NA CSASMDQGSYGYTF TGCAGTGCTAGTATGGATCAGGGAAGCTATGGCTACACCTTC
TRBJ2-5 NA TRBV5-1 TRBD2 CASSLEIASGDLQETQYF TGCGCCAGCAGCTTGGAGATCGCTAGCGGGGACCTCCAAGAGACCCAGTACTTC
TRBJ1-6 NA TRBV5-5 TRBD1 CASSLTGLSSYNSPLHF TGTGCCAGCAGCCTGACAGGGCTGAGCTCCTATAATTCACCCCTCCACTTT
TRBJ2-3 NA TRBV5-1 TRBD2 CASSPAGRAPDTQYF TGCGCCAGCAGCCCCGCTGGGAGGGCCCCAGATACGCAGTATTTT
TRBJ1-5 NA TRBV5-6 NA CASSLTGSNQPQHF TGTGCCAGCAGCTTGACAGGGAGCAATCAGCCCCAGCATTTT
TRBJ2-3 NA TRBV9 TRBD1 CASSAVGQGGTDTQYF TGTGCCAGCAGCGCGGTGGGACAGGGGGGCACAGATACGCAGTATTTT
TRBJ2-3 NA TRBV7-6 TRBD2 CASSPGLAGGLTDTQYF TGTGCCAGCAGCCCCGGACTAGCGGGGGGGCTAACAGATACGCAGTATTTT
TRBJ1-1 NA TRBV15 NA CATSRGTAPRDTEAFF TGTGCCACCAGCAGAGGGACAGCTCCCAGGGACACTGAAGCTTTCTTT
TRBJ1-2 NA TRBV12-3/TRBV12-4 TRBD1 CASRAGGTKGYTF TGTGCCAGCAGGGCAGGGGGGACAAAGGGCTACACCTTC
TRBJ1-1 NA TRBV2 NA CASRDRRGTGTEAFF TGTGCCAGCAGAGACCGTCGGGGGACCGGCACTGAAGCTTTCTTT
TRBJ2-3 once TRBV5-1 TRBD2 CASSLAGGGPSDTQYF TGCGCCAGCAGCTTGGCGGGGGGAGGGCCCTCCGATACGCAGTATTTT
TRBJ1-1 NA TRBV18 TRBD1 CASSPRQGGELAEAFF TGTGCCAGCTCACCTCGACAGGGTGGAGAACTCGCTGAAGCTTTCTTT
TRBJ2-7 NA TRBV11-2 NA CASSPFDEQYF TGTGCCAGCAGCCCGTTTGACGAGCAGTACTTC
TRBJ1-5 once TRBV7-2 NA CASSLYRALNQPQHF TGTGCCAGCAGCCTCTACAGGGCTCTCAATCAGCCCCAGCATTTT
TRBJ2-5 NA TRBV24-1 TRBD1 CATSPGGQETQYF TGTGCCACCAGTCCAGGGGGCCAGGAGACCCAGTACTTC
TRBJ2-2 once TRBV11-2 TRBD1 CASSFTTGMNTGELFF TGTGCCAGCAGCTTCACGACAGGGATGAACACCGGGGAGCTGTTTTTT
TRBJ1-1 once TRBV5-1 NA CASSFRGTTAIRGTEAFF TGCGCCAGCAGCTTCCGAGGTACTACAGCTATTCGGGGAACTGAAGCTTTCTTT
TRBJ1-2 few TRBV5-4 NA CASSAVQESYGYTF TGTGCCAGCAGCGCCGTACAGGAGTCCTATGGCTACACCTTC
TRBJ1-2 NA TRBV14 TRBD1 CASFRTGANYGYTF TGTGCCAGCTTTAGGACAGGAGCTAACTATGGCTACACCTTC
TRBJ2-2 NA TRBV19 NA CASKFERMNTGELFF TGTGCCAGTAAGTTCGAGCGGATGAACACCGGGGAGCTGTTTTTT
TRBJ1-1 NA TRBV5-1 NA CASSLAAGPNTEAFF TGCGCCAGCAGCTTGGCGGCAGGCCCTAACACTGAAGCTTTCTTT
TRBJ2-1 NA TRBV27 TRBD1 CASSLWTGTGINEQFF TGTGCCAGCAGTTTATGGACCGGGACAGGGATTAATGAGCAGTTCTTC
TRBJ1-1 once TRBV5-1 TRBD1 CASRLRTGVNTEAFF TGCGCCAGCAGACTTCGGACAGGGGTAAACACTGAAGCTTTCTTT
TRBJ1-2 NA TRBV9 NA CASSVRPDGGYTF TGTGCCAGCAGCGTACGCCCTGACGGGGGCTACACCTTC
TRBJ2-5 NA TRBV30 NA CAWSVRGGAETQYF TGTGCCTGGAGTGTACGGGGAGGAGCAGAGACCCAGTACTTC